These 25 T cell receptor beta chains were all obtained from the same sample, sequenced in a study of cytomegalovirus exposure and HLA in healthy donors. PCR primers comprised 60 Vbeta and 13 Jbeta primers. Sequencing used immunoSEQ multiplex PCR; TCRdb keeps in-frame clones, though not all of them. Of 200,000 or so clones listed, about three quarters were seen once; the top ten hold roughly a sixth. Sequenced sample: PBMCs. These receptors originate from a man aged 40-55 years in good health and CMV-seronegative.

The J gene is TRBJ2-1, the V gene TRBV4-3; 7 bases match TRBD2. Germline CDR1 is LGHNA and CDR2 is YSLEER. The CDR3 is made up of 14 amino acids. V lost 1 base and J lost 10; bases outside the gene matches: 7. CDR3 coding DNA: TGCGCCAGCAGCCAAGGACTAGCCCCAGTCGAGCAGTTCTTC. Translation gives CASSQGLAPVEQFF.

The CDR3 DNA follows: TGTGCCAGCAGTTCTAAGACTAGGAATACAGATACGCAGTATTTT. This translates into CASSSKTRNTDTQYF. The V and J genes are TRBV6-5 and TRBJ2-3; perhaps TRBD2 as D (6 bases). The CDR3 runs 15 residues. The V and J ends lost 4 bases and 3 bases respectively, with 14 bases between them. CDR1 and CDR2 from the germline V gene are MNHEY and SVGAGI.

J is TRBJ2-3 and V is TRBV14; 10 bases map to TRBD1. Germline values: CDR1 SGHDN, CDR2 FVKESK. V gave up 0 bases and J gave up 6 bases; unmatched junction bases: 6. The CDR3 sequence is 16 residues long. CDR3 nucleotide sequence: TGTGCCAGCAGCCAAGAGATGGGGACAGGGGTCGATACGCAGTATTTT. This gives the protein CASSQEMGTGVDTQYF.

J is TRBJ1-6 and V is TRBV6-5; 8 positions agree with TRBD1. Germline CDR1 and CDR2: MNHEY and SVGAGI. Unmatched junction bases numbered 5, after V lost 4 bases and J lost 6 bases. The CDR3 length is 15 residues. The DNA of the CDR3 is TGTGCCAGCAGTTCCAGACAGGGGTTTAATTCACCCCTCCACTTT. It translates to CASSSRQGFNSPLHF.

The chain joins TRBV10-3 to TRBJ1-5, with a tentative D call TRBD1 (5 bases). The ends were cut back, 0 bases at V and 1 base at J, with 7 bases in the middle. CDR3 length: 15 residues. Germline-derived CDR1 and CDR2 are ENHRY and SYGVKD. As DNA, the CDR3 is TGTGCCATCAGTGAGTCAGACAGAAGCAATCAGCCCCAGCATTTT. Amino acids: CAISESDRSNQPQHF.

The rearrangement joins TRBV7-9 to TRBJ2-3; 8 bases align to TRBD1. Germline V gene lookup returns CDR1 SEHNR and CDR2 FQNEAQ (reference sequence). Germline trimming cut 4 bases from V and 2 bases from J; bases unmatched to any gene: 8. The CDR3 is 16 residues long. CDR3 DNA: TGTGCCAGCAGCTCCTCCGGGACAGGAGCCACAGATACGCAGTATTTT. Protein product: CASSSSGTGATDTQYF.

The chain has TRBV5-6 and TRBJ1-2; D may be TRBD1 (6 bases). CDR1 is SGHDT and CDR2 is YYEEEE in the germline V gene. This CDR3 comprises 15 residues. The ends were cut back, 0 bases at V and 2 bases at J, with 11 bases in the middle. The CDR3 loop reads CASSLGGQSNYGYTF. The CDR3 coding sequence is TGTGCCAGCAGCTTGGGAGGACAGAGCAACTATGGCTACACCTTC.

A few counts support this clone. The rearrangement joins TRBV19 to TRBJ2-3; 8 nucleotides line up with TRBD1. Germline assignment: CDR1 LNHDA and CDR2 SQIVND (reference sequence). This CDR3 comprises 16 residues. The V and J ends lost 3 bases and 2 bases, in that order; junction bases with no gene match: 7. CDR3 protein: CASSILTGAYTDTQYF. CDR3 bases: TGTGCCAGTAGTATCTTGACAGGGGCTTACACAGATACGCAGTATTTT.

Note on this clone: At one end, the junction sequence differs from germline, possibly due to a read error. The chain joins TRBV7-9 to TRBJ2-7; 11 bases agree with TRBD2. From germline, CDR1 is SEHNR and CDR2 FQNEAQ (reference sequence). The CDR3 runs 16 residues. Here the CDR3 reads CSSSFLAGGPMYEQYF. The CDR3, as DNA: TGTTCCAGCAGCTTCTTAGCGGGAGGGCCGATGTACGAGCAGTACTTC.

V is TRBV29-1 and J is TRBJ2-7; D gene ambiguous. CDR3 length: 13 amino acids. Trimming cost V 3 bases and J 2 bases, with 11 bases left between them. The germline V gene encodes CDR1 SQVTM and CDR2 ANQGSEA. The CDR3 spells CSVDQTEPYEQYF. The CDR3 nucleotides read TGCAGCGTTGACCAAACCGAGCCCTACGAGCAGTACTTC.

As for this clone: A junction end diverges from the germline sequence, so it may reflect a read error. The rearrangement joins TRBV11-3 to TRBJ2-7; TRBD2 agrees at 7 bases. The length of the CDR3 is 15 residues. Germline V CDR1 and CDR2: SGHNT, YENEEA. The CDR3 bases are TGTGCCAGCAGCCAAATCTGGACTAGGTCCTGCGAGCAGTACTTC. Translating gives CASSQIWTRSCEQYF. Full variable domain (outside the CDR3, taken from reference TRBV11-3 and TRBJ2-7): EAGVVQSPRYKIIEKKQPVAFWCNPISGHNTLYWYLQNLGQGPELLIRYENEEAVDDSQLPKDRFSAERLKGVDSTLKIQPAELGDSAVYLCASSQIWTRSCEQYFGPGTRLTVT.

This clone has more than one count but fewer than ten. This chain connects TRBV6-5 to TRBJ2-7; D is undetermined. The CDR3 extends over 15 amino acids. V was pared by 6 bases and J by 3 bases, with 18 bases between. From germline, CDR1 is MNHEY and CDR2 SVGAGI. In nucleotides, the CDR3 is TGTGCCAGCAGAAACAACCGAGACCTAGGCTACGAGCAGTACTTC. Its protein product is CASRNNRDLGYEQYF.

The chain couples TRBV15 to TRBJ1-6; tentatively, D is TRBD1 (6 bases). Germline assignment: CDR1 LNHNV and CDR2 YYDKDF (reference sequence). Trimming shortened V by 1 base and J by 10 bases, and 11 bases separated the two germline ends. There are 14 residues in the CDR3. This chain's CDR3 is CATSRGTGSSPLHF. In DNA, the CDR3 is TGTGCCACCAGCAGAGGAACAGGGAGCTCACCCCTCCACTTT. Supplemented by reference TRBV15 and TRBJ1-6, the full variable domain reads DAMVIQNPRYQVTQFGKPVTLSCSQTLNHNVMYWYQQKSSQAPKLLFHYYDKDFNNEADTPDNFQSRRPNTSFCFLDIRSPGLGDTAMYLCATSRGTGSSPLHFGNGTRLTVT.

The gene calls are TRBV5-1 and TRBJ2-4; possibly TRBD1 for D (6 bases). The CDR3 is 14 residues long. CDR1 and CDR2 (germline): SGHRS, YFSETQ. The ends were cut back, 4 bases at V and 5 bases at J, with 13 bases in the middle. The CDR3 DNA follows: TGCGCCAGCAGCATCGGGACACCCCAAAACATTCAGTACTTC. Translating it yields CASSIGTPQNIQYF.

The chain has TRBV7-8 and TRBJ2-1; 9 bases line up with TRBD1. This CDR3 region has 14 residues. CDR1 and CDR2 from the germline V gene are SGHVS and FQNEAQ. Trimming took 5 bases from V and 5 from J; bases not matched to a gene: 4. In DNA form, the CDR3 reads TGTGCCAGCAGCAGAGGGACAGGGAACAATGAGCAGTTCTTC. Its translation: CASSRGTGNNEQFF.

J is TRBJ2-3 and V is TRBV5-6, with a weak D call TRBD1 (6 bases). The V end lost 1 base, the J end lost 0 bases, and 9 bases lay between the germline ends. The CDR3 is 15 residues long. The germline V gene encodes CDR1 SGHDT and CDR2 YYEEEE. The CDR3 sequence: CASSLWGHSTDTQYF. Written as DNA, the CDR3 is TGTGCCAGCAGCTTGTGGGGACACAGCACAGATACGCAGTATTTT.

This chain uses TRBV25-1 with TRBJ2-3; a possible D gene is TRBD2 (5 bases). Germline V gives CDR1 MGHDK, CDR2 SYGVNS. V was clipped by 6 bases and J by 2 bases, with 24 bases between them. The CDR3 consists of 18 residues. CDR3 protein: CASSGGGPQQVLTDTQYF. DNA for the CDR3: TGTGCCAGCAGCGGAGGAGGTCCTCAGCAGGTCCTCACAGATACGCAGTATTTT.

This rearrangement joins TRBV5-1 to TRBJ2-7, with 7 bases matching TRBD1. V shed 3 bases, J shed 3 bases, and the junction held 3 bases outside the gene matches. This CDR3 has 13 amino acids. Per the germline V gene, CDR1 is SGHRS and CDR2 is YFSETQ. The CDR3 spells CASSSGQSYEQYF. CDR3 in DNA: TGCGCCAGCAGCTCGGGACAGAGCTACGAGCAGTACTTC.

V and J are TRBV13 and TRBJ2-1, with TRBD1 as a possible D gene (5 bases). This CDR3 contains 18 residues. Germline V gene data show CDR1 as PRHDT and CDR2 as FYEKMQ (reference sequence). V was pared by 4 bases and J by 0 bases, with 19 bases between. CDR3 nucleotide sequence: TGTGCCAGCAGCTCAGGCGAGTTGGGGCCGACCTCCTACAATGAGCAGTTCTTC. Encoded protein: CASSSGELGPTSYNEQFF.

Note on this clone: Other nucleotide sequences from this sample produce the same CDR3. V usage is TRBV5-6 and J usage is TRBJ1-1; a possible D gene is TRBD1 (6 bases). V was trimmed by 2 bases and J by 0 bases, leaving 14 bases between them. CDR3 length: 16 residues. Germline CDR1 SGHDT, CDR2 YYEEEE. CDR3: CASSLGRGVMNTEAFF. CDR3 in DNA: TGTGCCAGCAGCTTAGGGAGGGGGGTCATGAACACTGAAGCTTTCTTT.

This chain joins TRBV10-3 and TRBJ1-5, with D tentatively TRBD1 (5 bases). Trimming pared 2 bases from V and 4 bases from J, leaving 6 bases between. The CDR3 has 13 amino acids. Germline V lookup: CDR1 ENHRY, CDR2 SYGVKD. CDR3 protein: CAISEGGNQPQHF. The DNA for the CDR3 is TGTGCCATCAGTGAGGGGGGGAATCAGCCCCAGCATTTT.

This sequence joins TRBV5-4 and TRBJ1-2; D possibly corresponds to TRBD1 (6 bases). The germline V gene has CDR1 SGHNT and CDR2 YYREEE (reference sequence). The CDR3 sequence is 17 residues long. V lost 3 bases, J lost 0 bases, and 18 bases lay in between. In DNA form, the CDR3 reads TGTGCCAGCAGCTCCGGGGGGGCTCTCAAAGCTAACTATGGCTACACCTTC. Translating gives CASSSGGALKANYGYTF.

V usage is TRBV5-1 and J usage is TRBJ1-1, with a weak D call TRBD1 (6 bases). The V end was cut by 4 bases, the J end by 4 bases, with 17 bases between. Germline V CDR1 and CDR2: SGHRS, YFSETQ. The CDR3 is made up of 15 amino acids. The CDR3 here is CASSSGGISTTEAFF. In DNA, the CDR3 is TGCGCCAGCAGCAGCGGGGGCATCTCGACCACTGAAGCTTTCTTT. The whole variable domain, remainder taken from reference TRBV5-1 and TRBJ1-1, is KAGVTQTPRYLIKTRGQQVTLSCSPISGHRSVSWYQQTPGQGLQFLFEYFSETQRNKGNFPGRFSGRQFSNSRSEMNVSTLELGDSALYLCASSSGGISTTEAFFGQGTRLTVV.

This chain links TRBV5-1 with TRBJ2-7; D ambiguous. With 0 bases removed from V and 7 bases from J, the gap between germline ends came to 14 bases. The CDR3 has 14 amino acids. Per germline, CDR1 SGHRS and CDR2 YFSETQ. CDR3 loop: CASSLDSTSEEQYF. The DNA of the CDR3 is TGCGCCAGCAGCTTGGATTCGACATCGGAAGAGCAGTACTTC.

The V gene is TRBV14, the J gene TRBJ2-1, with TRBD1 matching over 9 bases. V was pared by 2 bases and J by 8 bases, with 10 bases of the junction left unmatched. This CDR3 spans 16 amino acids. Germline assignment: CDR1 SGHDN and CDR2 FVKESK. This CDR3 is CASSQFPGQGFDEQFF. The CDR3, as DNA: TGTGCCAGCAGCCAATTCCCGGGACAGGGCTTTGATGAGCAGTTCTTC. The full variable domain, rest sourced from reference TRBV14 and TRBJ2-1, is EAGVTQFPSHSVIEKGQTVTLRCDPISGHDNLYWYRRVMGKEIKFLLHFVKESKQDESGMPNNRFLAERTGGTYSTLKVQPAELEDSGVYFCASSQFPGQGFDEQFFGPGTRLTVL.